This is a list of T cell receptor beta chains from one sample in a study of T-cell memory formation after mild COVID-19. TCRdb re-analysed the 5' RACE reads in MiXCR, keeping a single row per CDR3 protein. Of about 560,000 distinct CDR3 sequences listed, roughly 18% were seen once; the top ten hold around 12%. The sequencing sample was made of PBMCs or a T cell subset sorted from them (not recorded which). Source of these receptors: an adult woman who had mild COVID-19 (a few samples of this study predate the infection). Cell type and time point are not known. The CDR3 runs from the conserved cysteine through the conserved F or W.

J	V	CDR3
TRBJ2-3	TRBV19	CASIDRRWTQYF
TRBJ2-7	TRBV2	CASSERGHPVSEQYF
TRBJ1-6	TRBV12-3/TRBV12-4	CASSLYRTAGNSPLHF
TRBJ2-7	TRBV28	CASRRGGSAYEQYF
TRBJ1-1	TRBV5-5	CASSLVAASTEAFF
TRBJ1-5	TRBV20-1	CSARDLLPGQPQHF
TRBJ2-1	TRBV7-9	CASSFVEDNEQFF
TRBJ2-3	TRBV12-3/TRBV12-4	CASSATSGIYASTDTQYF
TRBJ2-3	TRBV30	CAWSVNAGLTDTQYF
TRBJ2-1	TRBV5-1	CASSPLSDRPDRGQFF
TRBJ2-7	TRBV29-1	CSVVEDRVVEQYF
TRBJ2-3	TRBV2	CASSEYLPTDTQYF
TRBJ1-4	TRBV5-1	CASSLEGQSYEKLFF
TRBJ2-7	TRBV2	CASSRDRVNEQYF
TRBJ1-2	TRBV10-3	CAISEIGFHLTHF
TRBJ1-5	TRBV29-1	CSAIFGNQPQHF
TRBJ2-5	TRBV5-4	CASTQGGRGGTQYF
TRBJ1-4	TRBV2	CASTWGKSNEKLFF
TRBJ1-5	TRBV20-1	CSASDGPGVGNQPQHF
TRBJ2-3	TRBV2	CASSEGLAGGADTQYF
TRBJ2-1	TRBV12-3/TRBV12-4	CASSPWRNYNEQFF
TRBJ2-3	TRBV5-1	CASSSRGAGADTQYF
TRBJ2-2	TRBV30	CAWKGGGVGELFF
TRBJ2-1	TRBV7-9	CASSARTSAGGYEQFF
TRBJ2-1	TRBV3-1	CASSSGTGLYNEQFF
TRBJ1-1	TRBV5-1	CASSPAAGGKNTEAFF
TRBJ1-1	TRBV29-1	CSVGQGQGPTEAFF
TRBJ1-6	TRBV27	CASSLSGAGNSPLHF
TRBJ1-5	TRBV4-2	CASSQTQGAGQPQHF
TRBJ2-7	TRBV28	CASSGDRSSYEQYF
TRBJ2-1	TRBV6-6	CAGDSGHEQFF
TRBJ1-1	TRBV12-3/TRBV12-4	CASSLGVVNTEAFF
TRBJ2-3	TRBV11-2	CASILSPGSTDTQYF
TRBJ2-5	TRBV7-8	CASSFARKGPTGTQYF
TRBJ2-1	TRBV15	CATSRHPSLGSGSSYNEQFF
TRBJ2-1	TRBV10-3	CAISLSGGLNEQFF
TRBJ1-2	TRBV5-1	CASSLLDRGTANYGYTF
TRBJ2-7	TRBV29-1	CSVRPKNSYEQYF
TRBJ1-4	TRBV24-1	CATSDSGTGYEKLFF
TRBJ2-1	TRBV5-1	CASGIGLAGGLEQFF